The clone carrying this T cell receptor beta chain came up a few times. This entry comes from a study of T-cell reconstitution after alpha-beta-depleted transplantation in children. During its preparation, the TCRbeta library received unique molecular identifiers. One entry per CDR3 protein results from TCRdb running MiXCR on the PCR reads. This table holds about 460,000 distinct CDR3 sequences, more than 9.5% found once. Trimming stripped 5 bases from V and 0 bases from J, with 11 bases between. This CDR3 contains 15 residues. The germline V gene has CDR1 MDHEN and CDR2 SYDVKM. This sequence joins TRBV28 and TRBJ1-5; unclear D gene. This sample comprised PBMCs, mostly from graft donor cells, obtained 180 days after TCRalphabeta/CD19-depleted stem cell transplant. This receptor was obtained from a female patient between 2 and 10 years old who had a stem cell transplant for aplastic anemia, so the T cells may come from the graft donor. Here the CDR3 reads CASSRSGLSNQPQHF. The CDR3 DNA reads TGTGCCAGCAGTCGATCGGGCCTTAGCAATCAGCCCCAGCATTTT.